The 25 T cell receptor beta chains below all came from one sample that was sequenced in a study of blood T cells in healthy people across ages. Alongside a J-beta primer mix, a sample-barcoded 5' primer served in a second PCR lasting about 7 to 12 cycles. TCRdb re-derived calls from the 5' RACE reads in MiXCR, one entry per CDR3 protein. The top ten clones hold more than 20% of a sample with some 1.8 million distinct CDR3 sequences, 30% to 40% of them seen once. Sequencing input: blood. These receptors all come from a human donor in good health.

The rearrangement uses TRBV6-5 and TRBJ2-1; 9 nucleotides line up with TRBD1. This CDR3 region has 15 residues. CDR1 and CDR2 (germline): MNHEY, SVGAGI. After removal of 0 bases from V and 7 bases from J, the junction contained 4 bases not matched to a gene. DNA of the CDR3: TGTGCCAGCAGTTACTCGGGGACAGGGTGGAATGAGCAGTTCTTC. This translates into CASSYSGTGWNEQFF.

The chain employs TRBV5-5 and TRBJ2-6, with D hard to call. The length of the CDR3 is 17 residues. Germline values: CDR1 SGHKS, CDR2 YYEKEE (reference sequence). V was cut by 0 bases and J by 1 base, with 11 bases left in between. CDR3 protein: CASSLGGSMSGANVLTF. The DNA for the CDR3 is TGTGCCAGCAGCTTGGGGGGATCAATGTCTGGGGCCAACGTCCTGACTTTC.

This chain uses TRBV27 with TRBJ1-6; 7 bases agree with TRBD1. The ends lost 6 bases at V and 8 bases at J; junction bases unmatched: 7. Germline V CDR1 and CDR2: MNHEY, SMNVEV (reference sequence). There are 14 residues in the CDR3. The CDR3 DNA follows: TGTGCCAGCAGGTTACAGGGGCCCCATTCACCCCTCCACTTT. It specifies CASRLQGPHSPLHF.

Remarks on this clonotype: Its ends do not fully match the called genes, so a read error is possible. The V gene is TRBV7-9, the J gene TRBJ2-6; D may be TRBD1 or TRBD2 (5 bases each). Germline CDR1 SEHNR, CDR2 FQNEAQ (reference sequence). The CDR3 consists of 15 residues. In DNA form, the CDR3 reads TGTGCCAGCAGTCGTACGGGGACCGGGGCCGACGTCCTGACTTTC. Translation: CASSRTGTGADVLTF.

Only one count was recorded for this clonotype. J is TRBJ2-5 and V is TRBV29-1; TRBD1 aligns across 11 bases. J was trimmed by 5 bases and V by 6 bases; bases with no gene match: 11. The CDR3 runs 15 residues. The germline CDR1 and CDR2 sequences are SQVTM and ANQGSEA. In nucleotides, the CDR3 is TGCAGCGTGGGACAGGGGGGGGGTTTAATGGAGACCCAGTACTTC. Protein sequence: CSVGQGGGLMETQYF.

V and J are TRBV5-1 and TRBJ1-1, with a weak D call TRBD1 (5 bases). Germline loops: CDR1 SGHRS, CDR2 YFSETQ. V was trimmed by 0 bases and J by 0 bases, leaving 9 bases between them. This CDR3 is built from 15 residues. CDR3 residues: CASSLGDEMNTEAFF. The CDR3 DNA is TGCGCCAGCAGCTTGGGGGACGAAATGAACACTGAAGCTTTCTTT.

This chain links TRBV6-5 with TRBJ2-7; D is ambiguous. Germline-derived CDR1 and CDR2 are MNHEY and SVGAGI. The CDR3 runs 14 residues. The V end was cut by 3 bases, the J end by 3 bases, with 12 bases between. The CDR3 sequence: CASSYTGESYEQYF. The DNA for the CDR3 is TGTGCCAGCAGTTATACGGGTGAGAGCTACGAGCAGTACTTC.

The sample holds a few counts of this clonotype. This rearrangement joins TRBV7-2 to TRBJ2-5; no clear D gene. V gave up 2 bases and J gave up 2 bases, with 9 bases separating them. The CDR3 is made up of 14 amino acids. CDR1 is SGHTA, CDR2 FQGNSA, per germline. CDR3 sequence (DNA): TGTGCCAGCAGCTTATGGCGGTCGCAAGAGACCCAGTACTTC. Its protein is CASSLWRSQETQYF.

The V and J genes are TRBV11-2 and TRBJ1-2, with a possible D match to TRBD1 (5 bases). The length of the CDR3 is 14 residues. Trimming removed 4 bases from V and 7 bases from J, with 16 bases in between. Germline CDR1 reads SGHAT; CDR2 reads FQNNGV. The chain's CDR3 is CASSSQRGLGGYTF. The CDR3 region has the DNA TGTGCCAGCAGCTCCCAGAGGGGATTAGGTGGCTACACCTTC.

The gene calls are TRBV10-3 and TRBJ1-2, with D unresolved. The CDR3 sequence is 12 residues long. Germline V lookup: CDR1 ENHRY, CDR2 SYGVKD. Trimming shortened V by 8 bases and J by 6 bases, and 13 bases separated the two germline ends. In DNA form, the CDR3 reads TGTGCCATCTCTCAAAACGGACATGGCTACACCTTC. It specifies CAISQNGHGYTF.

This clonotype occurred a few times. V gene TRBV28 combines with J gene TRBJ2-1; D is uncertain. CDR1 MDHEN and CDR2 SYDVKM come from the germline V gene. The CDR3 extends over 10 amino acids. Trimming pared 5 bases from V and 7 bases from J, leaving 3 bases between. CDR3 DNA: TGTGCCAGCAGTACGAATGAGCAGTTCTTC. Translation gives CASSTNEQFF.

V and J are TRBV28 and TRBJ2-7; 7 bases are a match to TRBD1. The CDR3 totals 15 residues. The V and J ends lost 8 bases and 4 bases, in that order; junction bases with no gene match: 14. The germline V gene has CDR1 MDHEN and CDR2 SYDVKM. The CDR3 sequence is CASSLSGTDSYEQYF. For the CDR3, the DNA is TGTGCCAGCTCACTTTCCGGGACAGACTCTTACGAGCAGTACTTC.

The CDR3: CSARDRLAGARAEAFF. CDR3 DNA: TGCAGTGCTAGAGATCGTTTGGCAGGGGCGCGGGCTGAAGCTTTCTTT. The chain is built from TRBV20-1 and TRBJ1-1, with D tentatively TRBD1 (6 bases). Trimming shortened V by 0 bases and J by 6 bases, and 20 bases separated the two germline ends. This CDR3 comprises 16 residues. Germline V gene lookup returns CDR1 DFQATT and CDR2 SNEGSKA (reference sequence).

With respect to this clonotype: A read error may explain this, as a much larger clone is one base away. The CDR3 bases are TGTGCCAGCAGCCCCCTAGGGAGGGGGACCCAGTACTTC. This translates into CASSPLGRGTQYF. This chain uses TRBV12-3 or TRBV12-4 with TRBJ2-5; 7 bases fit TRBD2. Trimming took 6 bases from V and 7 from J; bases not matched to a gene: 8. This CDR3 has 13 residues.

The chain uses TRBV20-1 and TRBJ2-5, with a possible D match to TRBD2 (5 bases). The germline V gene has CDR1 DFQATT and CDR2 SNEGSKA (reference sequence). V was cut by 3 bases and J by 2 bases, with 13 bases left in between. This CDR3 contains 14 residues. The CDR3 loop reads CSASTSVGQETQYF. The CDR3 DNA follows: TGCAGTGCTAGTACTAGTGTTGGACAAGAGACCCAGTACTTC.

The chain uses TRBV20-1 and TRBJ2-5; D gene unclear. V was shortened by 6 bases and J by 5 bases, with 16 bases between the two germline ends. Germline loops: CDR1 DFQATT, CDR2 SNEGSKA (reference sequence). The CDR3 consists of 13 residues. The CDR3 bases are TGCAGTGCATCGGCAGACACGGGCGAGACCCAGTACTTC. It is translated as CSASADTGETQYF.

This clonotype occurred once. The chain employs TRBV6-2 or TRBV6-3 and TRBJ1-5; D is undetermined. Germline loops: CDR1 MNHEY, CDR2 SVGEGT. Trimming stripped 6 bases from V and 3 bases from J, with 12 bases between. CDR3 length: 14 residues. The CDR3 reads CASSLLGYNQPQHF. CDR3 bases: TGTGCCAGCAGCCTACTGGGGTACAATCAGCCCCAGCATTTT.

This clonotype has more than one count but fewer than ten. The V gene is TRBV7-8, the J gene TRBJ2-1; possible D gene TRBD2, 6 bases. There are 15 residues in the CDR3. The germline V gene encodes CDR1 SGHVS and CDR2 FQNEAQ. With 8 bases removed from V and 2 bases from J, the gap between germline ends came to 16 bases. The CDR3 loop reads CASSVPRLAYNEQFF. CDR3 coding DNA: TGTGCCAGCTCGGTTCCGAGACTAGCCTACAATGAGCAGTTCTTC.

V usage is TRBV12-3 or TRBV12-4 and J usage is TRBJ1-4, with D possibly matching TRBD1 (5 bases). There are 17 residues in the CDR3. The V gene lost 3 bases and the J gene lost 5 bases, with 19 bases spanning the gap. For the CDR3, the DNA is TGTGCCAGCAGTTTTTGGGACGAGACGCAGGGAAATGAAAAACTGTTTTTT. This codes for CASSFWDETQGNEKLFF.

For this clonotype: Germline is not matched at one junction end, which may reflect a read error. The chain links TRBV2 to TRBJ2-1; 11 nucleotides align to TRBD2. This CDR3 is built from 16 residues. Germline V gene data show CDR1 as SNHLY and CDR2 as FYNNEI. The CDR3 DNA reads as TGTGCCGGCAGCGAAAAACTAGCGGGGGATTACAATGAGCAGTTCTTC. Residues: CAGSEKLAGDYNEQFF.

This chain joins TRBV19 and TRBJ1-2; D unresolved. CDR1 and CDR2 from the germline V gene are LNHDA and SQIVND (reference sequence). Trimming removed 3 bases from V and 6 bases from J, with 8 bases in between. The CDR3 covers 12 residues. The CDR3 DNA is TGTGCCAGTAGTATCTTCGACAATGGCTACACCTTC. Translated, it gives CASSIFDNGYTF.

A few counts support this clonotype. A much larger clone differs from this one at a single base, so this may be a read error. This sequence joins TRBV28 and TRBJ2-3; possibly TRBD1 for D (6 bases). Per germline, CDR1 MDHEN and CDR2 SYDVKM. This CDR3 comprises 12 residues. CDR3 loop: CASRGAPDAQYF. CDR3 nucleotides: TGTGCCAGCAGGGGGGCTCCAGATGCGCAGTATTTT. The full variable domain, with the rest looked up from reference TRBV28 and TRBJ2-3, is DVKVTQSSRYLVKRTGEKVFLECVQDMDHENMFWYRQDPGLGLRLIYFSYDVKMKEKGDIPEGYSVSREKKERFSLILESASTNQTSMYLCASRGAPDAQYFGPGTRLTVL.

This chain links TRBV4-2 with TRBJ2-1; TRBD2 agrees at 10 bases. The CDR3 runs to 15 residues. Germline trimming cut 2 bases from V and 7 bases from J; bases unmatched to any gene: 5. Germline CDR1 reads LGHNA; CDR2 reads YNFKEQ. CDR3 region: CASSQIAGGLNEQFF. As DNA, the CDR3 is TGTGCCAGCAGCCAAATAGCGGGGGGATTGAATGAGCAGTTCTTC.

V usage is TRBV7-2 and J usage is TRBJ2-7; D perhaps matches TRBD2 (5 bases). Germline V gene lookup returns CDR1 SGHTA and CDR2 FQGNSA. With 2 bases removed from V and 0 bases from J, the gap between germline ends came to 20 bases. CDR3 length equals 18 residues. The CDR3 loop is CASSLRLGGMPSSYEQYF. The CDR3 nucleotides are TGTGCCAGCAGCTTACGCCTCGGAGGAATGCCAAGCTCCTACGAGCAGTACTTC.

CDR3 DNA sequence: TGTGCCAGCAGCTTAGATCCGTGGGGTGGGTCAGATACGCAGTATTTT. This gives the protein CASSLDPWGGSDTQYF. The chain recombines TRBV11-2 with TRBJ2-3; D gene unclear. Deletions cut 0 bases from V and 4 bases from J, with 14 bases between. This CDR3 contains 16 residues. Germline V gene lookup returns CDR1 SGHAT and CDR2 FQNNGV.